These T cell receptor beta chains were read from a single sample in a study of shared clonotypes between healthy human individuals. TCRdb keeps only in-frame clones here, not all; method: immunoSEQ multiplex PCR. The data hold around 2,000,000 clones, with about 95% observed a single time. The sample consisted of naive CD8+ T cells sorted from blood. The receptors derive from a man younger than 30 in good health. The CDR3 runs from the conserved cysteine through the conserved F or W. Fields, in order: J gene, D gene, V gene, clone size, CDR3 DNA, CDR3 protein. The D gene is left open where the match is weak. Rows give clone size only sometimes, using once, few, many, or a class for an expanded clone.

TRBJ2-7 | TRBD2 | TRBV28 | NA | TGTGCCAGCAGGCAACTAGCGGGGGCACTTTACGAGCAGTACTTC | CASRQLAGALYEQYF
TRBJ1-1 | NA | TRBV7-9 | NA | TGTGCCAGCAGGGGTGGGGTGGTCACTGAAGCTTTCTTT | CASRGGVVTEAFF
TRBJ1-3 | NA | TRBV6-1 | NA | TGTGCCAGCAGTGACGACAGCAACACCATATATTTT | CASSDDSNTIYF
TRBJ1-2 | NA | TRBV27 | NA | TGTGCCAGCAGTTTTTTGGGGGCGAACTATGGCTACACCTTC | CASSFLGANYGYTF
TRBJ2-5 | TRBD1 | TRBV4-2 | NA | TGTGCCAGCAGCCCCTACCCGGCCGGGACAGGGGAAGAGACCCAGTACTTC | CASSPYPAGTGEETQYF
TRBJ2-7 | TRBD1 | TRBV10-3 | NA | TGTGCCATCATGGGTCGGGGACAGGGGACTCACGAGCAGTACTTC | CAIMGRGQGTHEQYF
TRBJ2-3 | NA | TRBV2 | NA | TGTGCCAGCAGTGACTTCCGGGACACCACAGATACGCAGTATTTT | CASSDFRDTTDTQYF
TRBJ1-4 | NA | TRBV9 | NA | TGTGCCAGCAGCGTGGCCGGACTGCTCAATGAAAAACTGTTTTTT | CASSVAGLLNEKLFF
TRBJ2-3 | NA | TRBV10-3 | NA | TGTGCCATCAATCCGTCGGGCACAGATACGCAGTATTTT | CAINPSGTDTQYF
TRBJ2-7 | NA | TRBV6-1 | NA | TGTGCCACCCTCGCAGGGGAGTCCTACGAGCAGTACTTC | CATLAGESYEQYF
TRBJ2-7 | NA | TRBV25-1 | NA | TGTGCCAGCAGTTATACTGGGGCCGCCTACGAGCAGTACTTC | CASSYTGAAYEQYF
TRBJ2-5 | NA | TRBV6-5 | NA | TGTGCCAGCAGTTACTCGATGGCGGACCAAGAGACCCAGTACTTC | CASSYSMADQETQYF
TRBJ2-3 | NA | TRBV5-1 | NA | TGCGCCAGCAGCCTCTCGGCCGTCAGCACAGATACGCAGTATTTT | CASSLSAVSTDTQYF
TRBJ1-4 | NA | TRBV5-6 | NA | TGTGCCAGCAGCTTGACAGAAAAACTGTTTTTT | CASSLTEKLFF
TRBJ1-5 | NA | TRBV28 | NA | TGTGCCAGCAGTCCCCGACAGGTTAGCAATCAGCCCCAGCATTTT | CASSPRQVSNQPQHF
TRBJ1-2 | NA | TRBV30 | NA | TGTGCCTGGAGCGCCCCGTCACTGCTCTATGGCTACACCTTC | CAWSAPSLLYGYTF
TRBJ2-2 | NA | TRBV7-2 | NA | TGTGCCAGCAGCTTAGCGCCGGTTAGCCCCGGGGAGCTGTTTTTT | CASSLAPVSPGELFF
TRBJ2-7 | TRBD2 | TRBV19 | NA | TGTGCCAGTAGTATAAGGGTACAGCGGGGGGGCCTTTCCCACGAGCAGTACTTC | CASSIRVQRGGLSHEQYF
TRBJ2-7 | TRBD2 | TRBV25-1 | NA | TGTGCCAGCAGTGCGTCAGAGGGACTAGCGGGAGGGGACGAGCAGTACTTC | CASSASEGLAGGDEQYF
TRBJ2-3 | NA | TRBV18 | NA | TGTGCCAGCTCACCACCTTACACAAACCTTAGCACAGATACGCAGTATTTT | CASSPPYTNLSTDTQYF
TRBJ2-7 | NA | TRBV10-3 | NA | TGTGCCATCAGTGATGCTCGGGGGAGTGATGACTACGAGCAGTACTTC | CAISDARGSDDYEQYF
TRBJ2-3 | NA | TRBV9 | NA | TGTGCCAGCAGCGTAGAGGAGGGGGGTAGCACAGATACGCAGTATTTT | CASSVEEGGSTDTQYF
TRBJ2-7 | NA | TRBV30 | NA | TGTGCCTGGATCGGCGGACCTTACGAGCAGTACTTC | CAWIGGPYEQYF
TRBJ1-5 | NA | TRBV7-2 | NA | TGTGCCAGCAGCTTCTACATAGATCAGCCCCAGCATTTT | CASSFYIDQPQHF
TRBJ2-1 | NA | TRBV11-2 | NA | TGTGCCAGCAGCTTAGATCTGGGCGGACGGGAGGAGCAGTTCTTC | CASSLDLGGREEQFF
TRBJ2-7 | NA | TRBV29-1 | NA | TGCAGACTAGTACCGGGGGCGGATGAGCAGTACTTC | CRLVPGADEQYF
TRBJ2-1 | NA | TRBV9 | NA | TGTGCCAGCAGCACATGGCCGGCCGGCGATGAGCAGTTCTTC | CASSTWPAGDEQFF
TRBJ1-4 | NA | TRBV30 | once | TGTGCCTGGAGTGTTTATAGGGCAGGGGCCGGTGAAGAAAAACTGTTTTTT | CAWSVYRAGAGEEKLFF